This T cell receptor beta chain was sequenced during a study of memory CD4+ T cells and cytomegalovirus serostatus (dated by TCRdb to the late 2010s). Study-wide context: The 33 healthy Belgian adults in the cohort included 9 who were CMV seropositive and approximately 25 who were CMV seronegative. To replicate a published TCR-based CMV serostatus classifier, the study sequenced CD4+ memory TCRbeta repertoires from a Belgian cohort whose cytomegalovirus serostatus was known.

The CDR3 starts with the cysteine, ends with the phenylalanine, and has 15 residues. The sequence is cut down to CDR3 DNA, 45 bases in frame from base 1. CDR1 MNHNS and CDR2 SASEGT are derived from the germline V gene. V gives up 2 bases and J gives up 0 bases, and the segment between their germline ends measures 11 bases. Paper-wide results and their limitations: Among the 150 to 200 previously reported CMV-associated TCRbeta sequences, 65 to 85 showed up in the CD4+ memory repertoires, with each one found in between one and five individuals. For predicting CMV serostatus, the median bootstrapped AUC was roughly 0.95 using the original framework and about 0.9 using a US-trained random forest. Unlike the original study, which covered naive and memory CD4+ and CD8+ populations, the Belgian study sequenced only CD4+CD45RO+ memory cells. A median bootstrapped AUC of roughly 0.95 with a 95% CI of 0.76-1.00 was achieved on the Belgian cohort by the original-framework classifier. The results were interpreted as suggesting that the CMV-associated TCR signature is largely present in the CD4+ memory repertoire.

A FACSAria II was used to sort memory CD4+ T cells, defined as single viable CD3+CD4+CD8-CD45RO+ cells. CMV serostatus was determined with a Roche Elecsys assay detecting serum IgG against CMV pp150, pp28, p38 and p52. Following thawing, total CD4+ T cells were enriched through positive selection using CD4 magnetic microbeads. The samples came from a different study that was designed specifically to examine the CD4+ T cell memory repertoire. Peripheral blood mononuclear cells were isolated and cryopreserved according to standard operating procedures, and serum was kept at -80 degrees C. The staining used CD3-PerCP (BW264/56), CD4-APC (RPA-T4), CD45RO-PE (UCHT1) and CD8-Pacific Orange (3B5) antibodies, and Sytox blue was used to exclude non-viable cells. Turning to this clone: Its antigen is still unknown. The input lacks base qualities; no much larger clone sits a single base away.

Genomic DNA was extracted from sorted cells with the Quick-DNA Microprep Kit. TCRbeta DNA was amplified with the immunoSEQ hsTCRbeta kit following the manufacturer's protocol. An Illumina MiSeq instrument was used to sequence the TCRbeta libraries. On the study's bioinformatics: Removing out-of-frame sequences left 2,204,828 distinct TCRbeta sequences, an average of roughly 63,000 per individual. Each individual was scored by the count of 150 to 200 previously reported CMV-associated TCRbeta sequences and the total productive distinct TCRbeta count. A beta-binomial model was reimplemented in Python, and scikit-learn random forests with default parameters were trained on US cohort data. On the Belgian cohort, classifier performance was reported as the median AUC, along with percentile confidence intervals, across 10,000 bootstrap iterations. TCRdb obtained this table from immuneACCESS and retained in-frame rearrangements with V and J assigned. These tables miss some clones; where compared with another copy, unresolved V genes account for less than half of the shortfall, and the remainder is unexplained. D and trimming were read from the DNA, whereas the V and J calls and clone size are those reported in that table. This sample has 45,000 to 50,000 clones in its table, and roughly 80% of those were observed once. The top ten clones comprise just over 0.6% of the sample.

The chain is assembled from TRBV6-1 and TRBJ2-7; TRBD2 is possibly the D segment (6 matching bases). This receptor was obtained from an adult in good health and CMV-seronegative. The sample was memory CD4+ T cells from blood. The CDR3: CASSERVGGSYEQYF. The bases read TGTGCCAGCAGTGAAAGGGTGGGGGGCTCCTACGAGCAGTACTTC.